One and the same sample provided the 26 T cell receptor beta chains below, sequenced in a study of tumor-infiltrating lymphocytes in primary liver carcinoma. With 500 ng total RNA as template and a constant-region primer, TCR beta cDNA was made. Libraries covering TCR beta were generated through three nested multiplex PCR rounds (using a slightly modified ARM-PCR). TRBV1-TRBV30 forward primers paired with a C-beta reverse primer drove the first two PCR rounds, about 9 cycles each. One entry per CDR3 protein results from TCRdb running MiXCR on the multiplex PCR reads. The repertoire consists of under 200,000 distinct CDR3 sequences, with 85% occurring once and the leading ten covering 15% to 20%. Taking about 17-33 mg of unsorted bulk tissue, the authors co-extracted RNA and DNA. The sequencing sample was made of tumor tissue from primary liver carcinoma. Every receptor here comes from a man between 40 and 49 years old with primary liver carcinoma and hepatitis B virus infection.

For this clonotype: The junction departs from germline at one end; a sequencing error may be responsible. V and J are TRBV29-1 and TRBJ2-3; maybe TRBD2 (6 bases). This CDR3 region has 14 residues. Germline CDR1 and CDR2: SQVTM and ANQGSEA. The CDR3 region is CSGIQIADTDTLYF. CDR3 DNA: TGCAGCGGGATTCAAATAGCGGACACAGATACGCTGTATTTT.

In the case of this clonotype: In this CDR3 the conserved last residue, phenylalanine or tryptophan, is missing, so a read error is likely. The chain employs TRBV6-1 and TRBJ1-1; D gene unclear. This CDR3 has 13 residues. V was trimmed by 6 bases and J by 3 bases, leaving 11 bases between them. Germline assignment: CDR1 MNHNS and CDR2 SASEGT. CDR3 sequence: CASSKVWDTEAFL. CDR3 coding DNA: TGTGCCAGCAGCAAGGTCTGGGACACTGAAGCTTTCCTT.

Comments on this clonotype: One end of the junction fails to match germline, which may point to a read error. The rearrangement links TRBV5-1 to TRBJ2-1, with 10 bases that match TRBD2. CDR1 is SGHRS and CDR2 is YFSETQ in the germline V gene. The CDR3 spans 16 residues. CDR3 protein: CASIRGGTSAYNEQFF. The CDR3 DNA reads as TGCGCCAGCATCCGCGGGGGGACTAGCGCTTACAATGAACAGTTCTTC.

This chain links TRBV6-2 or TRBV6-3 with TRBJ2-7, with a weak D call TRBD1 (6 bases). Germline V CDR1 and CDR2: MNHEY, SVGEGT. V was pared by 5 bases and J by 10 bases, with 18 bases between. The CDR3 has 13 amino acids. For the CDR3, the DNA is TGTGCCAGCAGTCCCGTGGGGGCCTCCGAACAGTACTTC. Translated: CASSPVGASEQYF.

This clonotype was found once. A read error may account for a junction end that differs from germline. The rearrangement joins TRBV6-1 to TRBJ2-7; maybe TRBD2 (6 bases). CDR1 is MNHNS, CDR2 SASEGT, per germline. This CDR3 contains 14 residues. The CDR3 DNA sequence: TGTGCCAGCAGGAGCGGGTCCCATTCCTACGAACAGTACTTC. Amino acids: CASRSGSHSYEQYF.

As regards this clonotype: A read error may account for a junction end that differs from germline. The V call is TRBV11-3, the J call TRBJ2-7; D not certain. The germline CDR1 and CDR2 sequences are SGHNT and YENEEA. The CDR3 contains 14 residues. The CDR3 protein is CASGLGASTYEQYF. The CDR3 DNA is TGTGCCAGCGGTTTAGGAGCGAGCACCTACGAGCAGTACTTT. Together with reference TRBV11-3 and TRBJ2-7, the CDR3 gives the full variable domain: EAGVVQSPRYKIIEKKQPVAFWCNPISGHNTLYWYLQNLGQGPELLIRYENEEAVDDSQLPKDRFSAERLKGVDSTLKIQPAELGDSAVYLCASGLGASTYEQYFGPGTRLTVT.

About this clonotype: Mismatch with germline at one junction end may stem from a read error. The V call is TRBV29-1, the J call TRBJ2-3, with a weak D call TRBD2 (5 bases). Germline V gene sequence: CDR1 SQVTM, CDR2 ANQGSEA. The CDR3 is made up of 13 amino acids. The chain's CDR3 is CSCRGSSTDTQYF. DNA of the CDR3: TGCAGCTGTAGAGGGAGTAGCACGGATACGCAGTATTTT.

Points on this clonotype: The junction does not match germline at one end; this may be a read error. V usage is TRBV11-3 and J usage is TRBJ1-5, with D possibly matching TRBD1 (5 bases). The CDR3 is made up of 15 amino acids. Looked up from germline, CDR1 is SGHNT and CDR2 is YENEEA. CDR3 protein: CVSSLDMGVAQPQHF. In DNA form, the CDR3 reads TGTGTCAGCAGTTTAGATATGGGGGTGGCTCAGCCCCAGCATTTT.

To note about this clonotype: At one end the junction does not follow the germline gene, possibly because of a read error. This chain links TRBV6-2 or TRBV6-3 with TRBJ2-1, with TRBD2 identical over 9 bases. In germline, CDR1 is MNHEY, CDR2 SVGEGT. The length of the CDR3 is 13 residues. The CDR3 DNA is TGTGCTAGCAGGACTAGCGTGATCGGTGAGCAGTTCTTC. Its translation: CASRTSVIGEQFF.

V usage is TRBV20-1 and J usage is TRBJ2-1; D gene unclear. This CDR3 has 12 amino acids. V was shortened by 5 bases and J by 4 bases, with 9 bases between the two germline ends. Germline loops: CDR1 DFQATT, CDR2 SNEGSKA (reference sequence). The CDR3 here is CSAGRGYNEQFF. DNA for the CDR3: TGCAGTGCTGGTCGAGGTTACAATGAGCAGTTCTTC.

The rearrangement joins TRBV6-1 to TRBJ2-1; no clear D. The germline V gene encodes CDR1 MNHNS and CDR2 SASEGT. This CDR3 contains 10 residues. The CDR3 here is CVSNYNEQFF. CDR3 nucleotide sequence: TGTGTCAGTAACTACAATGAGCAGTTCTTC.

This sequence joins TRBV29-1 and TRBJ1-1, with D possibly TRBD1 on 6 matching bases. The germline V gene has CDR1 SQVTM and CDR2 ANQGSEA. CDR3 length equals 16 residues. The V gene lost 5 bases and the J gene lost 0 bases, with 19 bases spanning the gap. The CDR3 here is CSVKYGGLPLNTEAFF. DNA for the CDR3: TGCAGCGTTAAATATGGGGGCCTACCCTTGAACACTGAAGCTTTCTTT.

The CDR3 loop is CASRPTEQKTQYF. CDR3 DNA sequence: TGTGCCAGCAGGCCCACAGAGCAAAAGACCCAGTACTTC. The chain uses TRBV28 and TRBJ2-5; D is unresolved. The CDR3 extends over 13 amino acids. Trimming took off 6 bases at V and 6 bases at J, with 14 bases between the two ends. From germline, CDR1 is MDHEN and CDR2 SYDVKM.

The V gene is TRBV29-1, the J gene TRBJ2-4, with 13 bases fitting TRBD2. V gave up 7 bases and J gave up 16 bases; unmatched junction bases: 13. The V gene's germline CDR1 is SQVTM and CDR2 ANQGSEA. The CDR3 spans 13 residues. CDR3 nucleotide sequence: TGCAGCGCTCTTCCCGGGACTAGCGGGACTAAATACTTC. Protein: CSALPGTSGTKYF.

In regard to this clonotype: A single base separates this from a much larger clone, so it may be a read error. The chain joins TRBV19 to TRBJ2-1; TRBD2 might be the D (6 bases). Germline values: CDR1 LNHDA, CDR2 SQIVND (reference sequence). The CDR3 length is 14 residues. This chain's CDR3 is CASSIGGSGNEHFF. The CDR3 DNA reads as TGTGCCAGTAGTATAGGCGGTAGCGGCAATGAGCATTTCTTC.

The rearrangement links TRBV29-1 to TRBJ2-7; D call uncertain. CDR3 length: 12 amino acids. V dropped 4 bases and J dropped 7 bases, with 14 bases sitting between them. Germline V gene sequence: CDR1 SQVTM, CDR2 ANQGSEA. CDR3 DNA sequence: TGCAGCGTTGTGGGCCAATCGGAGGAGCAGTACGTC. It specifies CSVVGQSEEQYV.

Turning to this clonotype: At one end, the junction sequence differs from germline, possibly due to a read error. The chain couples TRBV6-1 to TRBJ1-5; possible D gene TRBD1, 6 bases. This CDR3 contains 16 residues. Germline V gene sequence: CDR1 MNHNS, CDR2 SASEGT. CDR3 DNA sequence: TGTGCCAGCAGGGAGATAGGGGGGTCGTGGAATCAGCCCCATCATTTT. Translation: CASREIGGSWNQPHHF.

Note on this clonotype: A junction boundary mismatches the germline segment, possibly from a read error. The CDR3 coding sequence is TGCAGAGTTGAAGTAGCTCATACCCAGTACTTC. This encodes CRVEVAHTQYF. The V and J genes are TRBV29-1 and TRBJ2-5; no firm D call. The CDR3 length is 11 residues. The V gene's germline CDR1 is SQVTM and CDR2 ANQGSEA.

On this clonotype: Relative to the germline gene, one junction end is altered; a read error may explain this. V and J are TRBV5-5 and TRBJ2-3, with 10 bases lining up with TRBD2. CDR1 and CDR2 (germline): SGHKS, YYEKEE (reference sequence). The CDR3 has 16 amino acids. This CDR3 reads CASNLLAAGGGDMQYF. The CDR3 nucleotides read TGTGCCAGCAACCTCTTAGCAGCGGGAGGGGGGGATATGCAGTATTTT.

This clonotype is a singleton in its sample. At one end the junction does not follow the germline gene, possibly because of a read error. The CDR3 sequence is CASTGPWLEKFF. The CDR3 region has the DNA TGTGCCAGTACCGGTCCCTGGCTTGAGAAGTTCTTC. The chain combines TRBV12-3 or TRBV12-4 with TRBJ2-1, with D unresolved. The CDR3 is made up of 12 amino acids.

Points on this clonotype: Given the absence of the conserved phenylalanine or tryptophan at the CDR3 end, a read error is likely. J is TRBJ2-1 and V is TRBV6-1; 7 bases agree with TRBD1. The CDR3 is 15 amino acids. Germline V gene lookup returns CDR1 MNHNS and CDR2 SASEGT. The CDR3 nucleotides are TGTGTCAGTAGCGTGACAGGGAGCTCCTACAATGAGCAGTTCATC. Translation: CVSSVTGSSYNEQFI.

This clonotype was counted ten times or more. The gene calls are TRBV5-1 and TRBJ2-1, with 9 bases that match TRBD2. The CDR3 runs 16 residues. Trimming cost V 0 bases and J 2 bases; bases outside gene matches: 3. Germline V gene lookup returns CDR1 SGHRS and CDR2 YFSETQ. The CDR3 sequence: CASSLVAGVTYNEQFF. CDR3 coding DNA: TGCGCCAGCAGCTTGGTAGCGGGAGTTACCTACAATGAGCAGTTCTTC.

This clonotype was found a few times. V usage is TRBV9 and J usage is TRBJ1-5; possible D gene TRBD1, 5 bases. The CDR3 is 14 residues long. Germline V CDR1 and CDR2: SGDLS, YYNGEE. V lost 3 bases and J lost 1, with 8 bases in between. The CDR3 DNA sequence: TGTGCCAGCAGCGACGGACACAGCAATCAGCCCCAGCATTTT. Translation: CASSDGHSNQPQHF.

Comment on this clonotype: A much larger clone differs by one base, so this may be a read error. The genes are TRBV5-1 and TRBJ2-5, with D perhaps matching TRBD2 (6 bases). The germline V gene encodes CDR1 SGHRS and CDR2 YFSETQ. The CDR3 extends over 15 amino acids. CDR3 nucleotide sequence: TGCGCCAGCAACTTGACCGGGACTCACCAAGAGACCCAGTACTTC. Protein: CASNLTGTHQETQYF.

The rearrangement joins TRBV4-3 to TRBJ2-1; 8 bases line up with TRBD2. J was trimmed by 9 bases and V by 2 bases; bases with no gene match: 9. The CDR3 totals 15 residues. Germline assignment: CDR1 LGHNA and CDR2 YSLEER. The CDR3 region is CASSQNSGNSSEQFF. In nucleotides, the CDR3 is TGCGCCAGCAGCCAAAATAGCGGGAATAGTAGTGAGCAGTTCTTC.

Ten or more counts support this clonotype. This rearrangement joins TRBV10-3 to TRBJ2-3, with 7 bases that match TRBD1. V trimming: 4 bases; J trimming: 0 bases; junction bases outside the gene matches: 7. The length of the CDR3 is 16 residues. CDR1 ENHRY and CDR2 SYGVKD come from the germline V gene. CDR3 protein: CAISAGTETSTDTQYF. The CDR3 bases are TGTGCCATCAGTGCCGGGACAGAAACTAGCACAGATACGCAGTATTTT.